The T cell receptor (beta chain) under discussion was sequenced for a study of CD8 T cells in ankylosing spondylitis. The CDR3 totals 14 residues. The junction had 6 bases not matched to a gene; V was cut back by 6 bases and J by 4 bases. CDR1 and CDR2 from the germline V gene are SNHLY and FYNNEI. General study results and limits: Characteristic, it appeared, of ankylosing spondylitis blood was a TCR beta motif of fewer than 10 highly homologous variants. Clones tied to disease were said to be significantly enriched in matched ankylosing spondylitis synovial fluid.

A remark on this clonotype: Its antigen is as yet unknown.

Using quantitative 5'-RACE with molecular barcodes, the authors made TCR beta libraries. One entry per CDR3 protein results from TCRdb running MiXCR on the 5' RACE reads. The sample has 400,000 to 450,000 distinct CDR3 sequences, about 15% seen once; the top ten hold 0.95% to 1.1%. The source of this sequence is a male donor with ankylosing spondylitis. Material: blood, either unsorted or a sorted T cell fraction (not recorded which). The chain couples TRBV2 to TRBJ1-5, with 7 bases fitting TRBD1. The chain's CDR3 is CASSHRQGNQPQHF. In nucleotides, the CDR3 is TGTGCCAGCAGCCATAGACAGGGTAATCAGCCCCAGCATTTT.